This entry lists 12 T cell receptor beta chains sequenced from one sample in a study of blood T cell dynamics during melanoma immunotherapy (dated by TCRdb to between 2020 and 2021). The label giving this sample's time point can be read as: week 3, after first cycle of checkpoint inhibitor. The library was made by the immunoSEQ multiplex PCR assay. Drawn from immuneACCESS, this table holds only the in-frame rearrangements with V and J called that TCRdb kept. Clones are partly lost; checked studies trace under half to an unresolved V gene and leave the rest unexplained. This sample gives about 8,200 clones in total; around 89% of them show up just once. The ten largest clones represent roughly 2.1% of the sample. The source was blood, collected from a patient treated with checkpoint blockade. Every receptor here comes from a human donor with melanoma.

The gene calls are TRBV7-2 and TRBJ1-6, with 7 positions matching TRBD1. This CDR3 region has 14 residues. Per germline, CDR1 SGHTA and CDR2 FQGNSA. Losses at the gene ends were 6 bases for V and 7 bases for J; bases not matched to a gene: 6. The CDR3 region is CASREGQTNSPLHF. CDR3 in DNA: TGTGCCAGCAGGGAGGGACAGACAAATTCACCCCTCCACTTT.

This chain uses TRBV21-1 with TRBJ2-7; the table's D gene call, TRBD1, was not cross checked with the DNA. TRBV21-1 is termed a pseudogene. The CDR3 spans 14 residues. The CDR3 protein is CASVQGASCYEQYF. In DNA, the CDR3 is TGTGCCAGCGTGCAGGGGGCCTCTTGCTACGAGCAGTACTTC.

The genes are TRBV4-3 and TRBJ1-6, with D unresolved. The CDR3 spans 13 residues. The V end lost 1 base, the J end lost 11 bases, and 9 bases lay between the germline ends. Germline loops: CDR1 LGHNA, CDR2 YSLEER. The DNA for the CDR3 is TGCGCCAGCAGCCAAGCCTCGGCCGCACCCCTCCACTTT. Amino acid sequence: CASSQASAAPLHF.

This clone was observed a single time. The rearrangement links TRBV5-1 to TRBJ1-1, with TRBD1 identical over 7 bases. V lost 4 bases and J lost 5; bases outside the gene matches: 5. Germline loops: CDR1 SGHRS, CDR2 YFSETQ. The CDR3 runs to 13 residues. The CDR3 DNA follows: TGCGCCAGCAGCATAGACAGGGCTACTGAAGCTTTCTTT. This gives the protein CASSIDRATEAFF.

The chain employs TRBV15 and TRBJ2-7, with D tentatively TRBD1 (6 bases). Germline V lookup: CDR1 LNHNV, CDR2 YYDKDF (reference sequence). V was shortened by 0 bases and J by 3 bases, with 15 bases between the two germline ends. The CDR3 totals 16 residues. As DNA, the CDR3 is TGTGCCACCAGCAGAGACGGGACAACAAGGAACTACGAGCAGTACTTC. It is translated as CATSRDGTTRNYEQYF.

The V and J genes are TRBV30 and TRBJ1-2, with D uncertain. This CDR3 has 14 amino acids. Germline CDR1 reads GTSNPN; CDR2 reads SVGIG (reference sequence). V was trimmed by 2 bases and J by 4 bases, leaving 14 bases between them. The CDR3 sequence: CAWSPEGGGYGYTF. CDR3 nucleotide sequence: TGTGCCTGGAGTCCGGAAGGCGGAGGCTATGGCTACACCTTC.

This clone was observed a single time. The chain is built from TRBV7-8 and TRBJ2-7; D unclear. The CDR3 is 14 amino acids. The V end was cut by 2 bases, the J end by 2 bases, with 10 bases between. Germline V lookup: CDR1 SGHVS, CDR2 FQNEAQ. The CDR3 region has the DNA TGTGCCAGCAGCTTAAGTTCAATCCCCTACGAGCAGTACTTC. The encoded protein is CASSLSSIPYEQYF.

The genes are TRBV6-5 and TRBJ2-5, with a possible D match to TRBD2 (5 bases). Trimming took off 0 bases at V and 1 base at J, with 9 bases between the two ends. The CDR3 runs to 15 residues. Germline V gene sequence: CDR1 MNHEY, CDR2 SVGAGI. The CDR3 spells CASSYSGSPQETQYF. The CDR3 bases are TGTGCCAGCAGTTACTCTGGGAGCCCCCAAGAGACCCAGTACTTC.

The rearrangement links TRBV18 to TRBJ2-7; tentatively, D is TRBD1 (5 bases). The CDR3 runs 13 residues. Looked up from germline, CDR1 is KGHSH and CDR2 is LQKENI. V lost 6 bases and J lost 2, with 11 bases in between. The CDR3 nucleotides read TGTGCCAGCTCTCTCACAGGTGCCTACGAGCAGTACTTC. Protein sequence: CASSLTGAYEQYF.

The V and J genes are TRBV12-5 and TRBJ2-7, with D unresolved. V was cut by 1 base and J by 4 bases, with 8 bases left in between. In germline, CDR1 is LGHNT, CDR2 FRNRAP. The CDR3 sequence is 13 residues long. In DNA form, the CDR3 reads TGTGCTAGTGGTTTGGCTCCTTTGTACGAGCAGTACTTC. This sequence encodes CASGLAPLYEQYF.

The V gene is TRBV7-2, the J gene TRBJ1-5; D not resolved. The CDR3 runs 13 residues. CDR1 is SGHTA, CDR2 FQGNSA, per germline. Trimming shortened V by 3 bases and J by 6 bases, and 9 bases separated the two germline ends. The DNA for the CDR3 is TGTGCCAGCAGCTTTAAACAAGGTCAGCCCCAGCATTTT. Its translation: CASSFKQGQPQHF.

DNA of the CDR3: TGCGCCAGCAGCCGGGAGTCCTACGAGCAGTACTTC. This encodes CASSRESYEQYF. The V and J genes are TRBV5-1 and TRBJ2-7; a possible D gene is TRBD2 (6 bases). The CDR3 has 12 residues. Trimming removed 4 bases at V and 1 base at J, with 6 bases between. Germline CDR1 reads SGHRS; CDR2 reads YFSETQ.